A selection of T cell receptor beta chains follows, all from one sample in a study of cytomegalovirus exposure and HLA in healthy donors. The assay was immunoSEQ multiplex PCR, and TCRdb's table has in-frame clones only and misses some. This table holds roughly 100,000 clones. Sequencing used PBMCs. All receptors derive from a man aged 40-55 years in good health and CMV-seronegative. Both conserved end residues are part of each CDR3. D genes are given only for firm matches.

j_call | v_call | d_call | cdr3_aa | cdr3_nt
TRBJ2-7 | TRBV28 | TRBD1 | CASSSPGGRNEQYF | TGTGCCAGCAGTTCCCCAGGGGGCCGGAACGAGCAGTACTTC
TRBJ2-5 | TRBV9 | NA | CASSVAQVEQETQYF | TGTGCCAGCAGCGTAGCACAGGTGGAACAAGAGACCCAGTACTTC
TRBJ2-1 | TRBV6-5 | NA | CASSPSRYNEQFF | TGTGCCAGCAGTCCCTCTAGGTACAATGAGCAGTTCTTC
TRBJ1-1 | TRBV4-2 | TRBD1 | CASSQGDSENTEAFF | TGTGCCAGCAGCCAGGGGGACAGTGAGAACACTGAAGCTTTCTTT
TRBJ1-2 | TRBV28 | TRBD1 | CASSSTGGAYYGYTF | TGTGCCAGCAGTAGCACAGGGGGCGCGTACTATGGCTACACCTTC
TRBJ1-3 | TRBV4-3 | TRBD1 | CASSHRQGPGGSKVGNTIYF | TGCGCCAGCAGCCACCGACAGGGTCCAGGGGGCAGCAAGGTAGGAAACACCATATATTTT
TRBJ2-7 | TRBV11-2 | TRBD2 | CASSSRTSGSYERYF | TGTGCCAGCAGCTCCCGGACTAGCGGGAGTTACGAGCGGTACTTC
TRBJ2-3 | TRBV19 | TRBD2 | CASSIGLAGNTDTQYF | TGTGCCAGTAGTATAGGGCTAGCGGGGAACACAGATACGCAGTATTTT
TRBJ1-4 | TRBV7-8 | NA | CASSDYLVGSKNEKLFF | TGTGCCAGCAGCGACTACTTAGTAGGGTCGAAGAATGAAAAACTGTTTTTT
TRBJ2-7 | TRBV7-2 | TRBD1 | CASSSTGGRTYEQYF | TGTGCCAGCAGCTCGACAGGGGGTAGGACCTACGAGCAGTACTTC
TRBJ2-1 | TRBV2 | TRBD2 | CASRLTSVKQFF | TGTGCCAGCAGATTGACTAGCGTTAAGCAGTTCTTC
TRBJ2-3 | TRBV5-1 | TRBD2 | CASSLELAGGLRDTQYF | TGCGCCAGCAGTCTTGAGCTAGCGGGGGGGCTCAGAGATACGCAGTATTTT
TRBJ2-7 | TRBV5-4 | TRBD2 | CASSSSAGGVVSEQYF | TGTGCCAGCAGCTCTTCAGCGGGGGGGGTTGTCTCCGAGCAGTACTTC
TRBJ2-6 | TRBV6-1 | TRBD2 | CAISESGGSGANVLTF | TGTGCCATCAGTGAGTCGGGGGGTTCTGGGGCCAACGTCCTGACTTTC
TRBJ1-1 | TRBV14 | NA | CASSHWGGSEAFF | TGTGCCAGCAGCCATTGGGGGGGCTCTGAAGCTTTCTTT